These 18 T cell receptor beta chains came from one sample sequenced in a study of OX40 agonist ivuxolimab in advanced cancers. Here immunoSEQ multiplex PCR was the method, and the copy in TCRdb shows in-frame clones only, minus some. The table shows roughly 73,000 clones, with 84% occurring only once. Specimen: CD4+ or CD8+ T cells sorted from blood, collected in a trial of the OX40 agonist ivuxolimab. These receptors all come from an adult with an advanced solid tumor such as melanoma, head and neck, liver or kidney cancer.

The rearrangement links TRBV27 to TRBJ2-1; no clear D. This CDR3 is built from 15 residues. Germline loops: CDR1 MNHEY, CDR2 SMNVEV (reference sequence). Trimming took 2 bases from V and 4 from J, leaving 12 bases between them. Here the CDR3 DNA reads TGTGCCAGCAGTTTAAAGAACGGGTTATACAATGAGCAGTTCTTC. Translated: CASSLKNGLYNEQFF.

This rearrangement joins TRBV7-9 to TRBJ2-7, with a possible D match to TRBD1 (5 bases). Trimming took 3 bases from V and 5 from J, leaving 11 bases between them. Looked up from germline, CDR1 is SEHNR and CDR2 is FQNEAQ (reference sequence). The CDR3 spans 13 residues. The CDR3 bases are TGTGCCAGCAGCTTTGGGGCCGAGGACGAGCAGTACTTC. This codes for CASSFGAEDEQYF.

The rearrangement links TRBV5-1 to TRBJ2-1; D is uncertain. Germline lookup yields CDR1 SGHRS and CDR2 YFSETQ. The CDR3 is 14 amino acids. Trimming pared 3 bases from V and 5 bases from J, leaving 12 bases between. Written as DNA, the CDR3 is TGCGCCAGCAGCTCGGGTGGAAGGAACAATGAGCAGTTCTTC. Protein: CASSSGGRNNEQFF.

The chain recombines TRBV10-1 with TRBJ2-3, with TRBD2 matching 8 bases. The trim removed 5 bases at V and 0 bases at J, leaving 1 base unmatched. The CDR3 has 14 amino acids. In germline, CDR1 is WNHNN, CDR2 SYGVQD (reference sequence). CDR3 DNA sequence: TGCGCCAGCAGTCCTAGCGGGAGCACAGATACGCAGTATTTT. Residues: CASSPSGSTDTQYF.

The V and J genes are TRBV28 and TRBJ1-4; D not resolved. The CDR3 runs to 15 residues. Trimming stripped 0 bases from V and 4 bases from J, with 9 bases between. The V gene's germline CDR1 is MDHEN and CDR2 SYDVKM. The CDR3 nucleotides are TGTGCCAGCAGTTTATGGGACCGCCTTAATGAAAAACTGTTTTTT. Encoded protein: CASSLWDRLNEKLFF.

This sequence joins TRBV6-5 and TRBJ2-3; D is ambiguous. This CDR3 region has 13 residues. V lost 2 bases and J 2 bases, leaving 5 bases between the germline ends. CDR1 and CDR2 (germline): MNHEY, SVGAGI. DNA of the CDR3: TGTGCCAGCAGTTACGGGTTCACAGATACGCAGTATTTT. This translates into CASSYGFTDTQYF.

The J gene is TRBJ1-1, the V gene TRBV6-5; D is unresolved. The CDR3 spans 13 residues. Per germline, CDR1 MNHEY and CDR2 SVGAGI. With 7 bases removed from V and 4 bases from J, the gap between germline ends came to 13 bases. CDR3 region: CASTNRLPTEAFF. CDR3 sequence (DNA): TGTGCCAGCACCAATCGACTTCCCACTGAAGCTTTCTTT.

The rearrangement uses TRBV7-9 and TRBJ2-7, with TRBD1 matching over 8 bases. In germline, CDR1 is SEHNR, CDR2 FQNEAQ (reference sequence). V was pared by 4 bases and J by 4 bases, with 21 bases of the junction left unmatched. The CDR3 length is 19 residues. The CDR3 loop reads CASSSDGTGNTLSVYEQYF. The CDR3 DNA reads TGTGCCAGCAGCTCCGACGGGACAGGAAACACTCTAAGCGTGTACGAGCAGTACTTC. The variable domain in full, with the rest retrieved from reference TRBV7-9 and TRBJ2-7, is DTGVSQNPRHKITKRGQNVTFRCDPISEHNRLYWYRQTLGQGPEFLTYFQNEAQLEKSRLLSDRFSAERPKGSFSTLEIQRTEQGDSAMYLCASSSDGTGNTLSVYEQYFGPGTRLTVT.

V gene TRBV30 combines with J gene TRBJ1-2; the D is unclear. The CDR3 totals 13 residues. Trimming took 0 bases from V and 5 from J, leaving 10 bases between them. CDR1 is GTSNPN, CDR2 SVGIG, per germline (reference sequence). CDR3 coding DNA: TGTGCCTGGAGTGTGGTTCCAGATTATGGCTACACCTTC. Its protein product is CAWSVVPDYGYTF.

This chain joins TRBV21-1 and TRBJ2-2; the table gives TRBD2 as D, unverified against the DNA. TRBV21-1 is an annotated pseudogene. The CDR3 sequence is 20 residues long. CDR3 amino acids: CASSRHITGTSGGVTGELFF. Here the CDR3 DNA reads TGTGCCAGCAGCAGACACATTACCGGGACTAGCGGGGGTGTCACCGGGGAGCTGTTTTTT.

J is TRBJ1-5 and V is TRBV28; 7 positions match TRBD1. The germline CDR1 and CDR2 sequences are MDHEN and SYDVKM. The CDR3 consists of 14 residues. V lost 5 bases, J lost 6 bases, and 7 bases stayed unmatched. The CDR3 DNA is TGTGCCAGCAGTGGAAACAGGGGCAGTCAGCCCCAGCATTTT. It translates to CASSGNRGSQPQHF.

DNA for the CDR3: TGTGCCAGCACTAGGGACAGGGCAAATTCACCCCTCCACTTT. Amino acids: CASTRDRANSPLHF. V usage is TRBV5-4 and J usage is TRBJ1-6, with TRBD1 identical over 9 bases. Germline V gene data show CDR1 as SGHNT and CDR2 as YYREEE (reference sequence). The CDR3 covers 14 residues. The junction had 5 bases not matched to a gene; V was cut back by 6 bases and J by 7 bases.

The DNA for the CDR3 is TGTGCCAGTAGCCGGACACGACTACAGGGGGCGAGATCCTACGAGCAGTACTTC. This codes for CASSRTRLQGARSYEQYF. The J gene is TRBJ2-7, the V gene TRBV19; 9 bases are a match to TRBD1. Trimming took 6 bases from V and 1 from J; bases not matched to a gene: 16. Germline CDR1 and CDR2: LNHDA and SQIVND (reference sequence). This CDR3 spans 18 amino acids.

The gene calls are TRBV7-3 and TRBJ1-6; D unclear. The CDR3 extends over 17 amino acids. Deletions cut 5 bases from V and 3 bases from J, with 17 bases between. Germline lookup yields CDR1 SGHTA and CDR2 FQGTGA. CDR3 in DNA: TGTGCCAGCAGCCTCATATTTTCTACATACTATAATTCACCCCTCCACTTT. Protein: CASSLIFSTYYNSPLHF.

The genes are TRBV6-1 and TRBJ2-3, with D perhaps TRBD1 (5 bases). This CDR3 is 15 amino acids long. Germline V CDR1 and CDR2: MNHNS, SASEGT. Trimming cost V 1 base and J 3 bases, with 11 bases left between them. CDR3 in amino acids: CASSEVGRATDTQYF. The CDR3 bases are TGTGCCAGCAGTGAAGTGGGCAGGGCTACAGATACGCAGTATTTT.

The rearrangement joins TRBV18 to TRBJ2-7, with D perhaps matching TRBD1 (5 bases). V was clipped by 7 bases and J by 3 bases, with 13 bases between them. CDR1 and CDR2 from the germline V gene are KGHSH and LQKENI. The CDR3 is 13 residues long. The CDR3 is CASCKDKFYEQYF. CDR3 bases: TGTGCCAGCTGCAAGGACAAATTCTACGAGCAGTACTTC.

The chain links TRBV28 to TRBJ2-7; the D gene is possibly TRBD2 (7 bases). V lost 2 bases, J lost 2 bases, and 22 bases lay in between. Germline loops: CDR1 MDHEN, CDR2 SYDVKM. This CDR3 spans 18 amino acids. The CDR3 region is CASSLTLSGGGRTYEQYF. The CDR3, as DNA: TGTGCCAGCAGTTTAACTCTCTCCGGCGGGGGCCGCACCTACGAGCAGTACTTC.

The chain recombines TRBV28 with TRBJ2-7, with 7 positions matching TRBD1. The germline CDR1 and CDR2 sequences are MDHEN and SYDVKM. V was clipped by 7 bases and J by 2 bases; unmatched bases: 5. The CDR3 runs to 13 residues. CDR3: CASNSGQTYEQYF. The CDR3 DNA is TGTGCCAGCAACTCGGGACAGACCTACGAGCAGTACTTC.